Only a few counts were recorded for the clone carrying this TCR beta chain. This entry is derived from a study of beta chain features in type 1 diabetes. Germline V gene data show CDR1 as SQVTM and CDR2 as ANQGSEA. The CDR3 has 13 residues. V was trimmed by 5 bases and J by 4 bases, leaving 14 bases between them. Expressed TCRB transcripts were sequenced after all isolated RNA was converted to cDNA. Measured with immunoSEQ multiplex PCR; TCRdb has only the in-frame clones, and not every one. Found here are more than 300,000 clones, less than 9.5% of them singletons; the top ten hold under 0.5%. V gene TRBV29-1 combines with J gene TRBJ2-5; weak D call: TRBD1 (6 bases). This receptor was identified in a woman between 18 and 29 years old in good health. Input material: central memory CD4+ T cells from blood. CDR3 DNA sequence: TGCAGCGTTCAACAGGGTTATGGAGAGACCCAGTACTTC. This gives the protein CSVQQGYGETQYF.